This record concerns one T cell receptor (beta chain) sequence. Its antigen is as yet unknown. The sample is drawn from a study of T cell responses to AZD1222 COVID-19 vaccine. CDR1 and CDR2 from the germline V gene are MNHNY and SVGAGI (reference sequence). V was cut by 7 bases and J by 5 bases, with 12 bases left in between. The CDR3 covers 14 residues. Method: immunoSEQ multiplex PCR; TCRdb's copy keeps in-frame clones and lacks some. The data contain some 150,000 clones, 88% of them singletons. General study results and limits: Two AZD1222 administrations were followed by greater Spike-specific TCR breadth and depth. Clonal diversity was possibly underestimated, and the donors were mostly white British, with more females. Sampling captured repertoires only after the peak T cell response.

The gene calls are TRBV6-6 and TRBJ1-6; a possible D gene is TRBD1 (6 bases). This TCR derives from an adult who received the MenACWY meningococcal vaccine as a control. The sequencing used peripheral blood, collected 28 days after the second dose of the MenACWY control vaccine. The CDR3 protein is CASTRTGNNSPLHF. CDR3 DNA: TGTGCCAGCACGAGAACAGGGAATAATTCACCCCTCCACTTT.